One sample yielded the 20 T cell receptor beta chains listed below, sequenced in a study of beta chain features in type 1 diabetes. Study results and caveats: TCRB CDR3s were moderately but significantly shorter in Type 1 diabetes patients in all four CD4+ subsets.

cDNA synthesis used the whole RNA isolate, giving expressed TCRB sequences. Profiled with immunoSEQ multiplex PCR; TCRdb holds only in-frame clones, not every one. The top ten clones hold around 0.018% of a sample with hundreds of thousands of clones, about 11% of them seen once. No antigen is known for these receptors. Sequencing was done on a sample of naive CD4+ T cells from blood. These receptors originate from a man younger than 45 with type 1 diabetes.

The chain carries TRBV7-9 and TRBJ1-6; TRBD1 might be the D (6 bases). In germline, CDR1 is SEHNR, CDR2 FQNEAQ (reference sequence). V lost 5 bases and J lost 0, with 14 bases in between. This CDR3 region has 17 residues. CDR3 sequence: CASSPARGSSYNSPLHF. CDR3 DNA sequence: TGTGCCAGCAGCCCCGCGAGGGGGAGCTCCTATAATTCACCCCTCCACTTT. The full variable domain, with the rest looked up from reference TRBV7-9 and TRBJ1-6, is DTGVSQNPRHKITKRGQNVTFRCDPISEHNRLYWYRQTLGQGPEFLTYFQNEAQLEKSRLLSDRFSAERPKGSFSTLEIQRTEQGDSAMYLCASSPARGSSYNSPLHFGNGTRLTVT.

The chain couples TRBV11-2 to TRBJ2-3; TRBD2 matches at 8 bases. The CDR3 covers 16 residues. Trimming removed 4 bases from V and 3 bases from J; junction bases left unmatched: 9. CDR1 and CDR2 (germline): SGHAT, FQNNGV. The CDR3 sequence is CASSSRGGGTTDTQYF. CDR3 DNA: TGTGCCAGCAGCTCCCGGGGGGGAGGGACGACAGATACGCAGTATTTT.

This clone appeared a few times. The chain links TRBV28 to TRBJ1-2; D is possibly TRBD1 (5 bases). Germline CDR1 reads MDHEN; CDR2 reads SYDVKM. V was clipped by 6 bases and J by 1 base, with 12 bases between them. CDR3 length equals 14 residues. The CDR3 DNA sequence: TGTGCCAGCAGCGTGGACACTGTTAACTATGGCTACACCTTC. Its translation is CASSVDTVNYGYTF.

CDR3 amino acids: CAWSGAGYTEAFF. The CDR3 DNA reads TGTGCCTGGAGTGGGGCAGGGTACACTGAAGCTTTCTTT. This chain links TRBV30 with TRBJ1-1, with D possibly being TRBD1 (5 bases). Germline V gene sequence: CDR1 GTSNPN, CDR2 SVGIG (reference sequence). The CDR3 consists of 13 residues. The V end lost 1 base, the J end lost 3 bases, and 9 bases lay between the germline ends.

This clone was seen a few times. The V gene is TRBV7-9, the J gene TRBJ1-2; D perhaps matches TRBD1 (6 bases). In germline, CDR1 is SEHNR, CDR2 FQNEAQ (reference sequence). The CDR3 covers 13 residues. V was trimmed by 7 bases and J by 4 bases, leaving 13 bases between them. The CDR3 nucleotides are TGTGCCAGCACTCCGCAAGGGGGCTATGGCTACACCTTC. Protein product: CASTPQGGYGYTF.

The V call is TRBV5-1, the J call TRBJ1-6; TRBD1 matches at 7 bases. CDR3 length: 14 amino acids. Germline V lookup: CDR1 SGHRS, CDR2 YFSETQ. V was clipped by 4 bases and J by 8 bases; unmatched bases: 6. The CDR3, as DNA: TGCGCCAGCAGCCCCGGGACAGCATATTCACCCCTCCACTTT. It specifies CASSPGTAYSPLHF. The whole variable domain, filled in from reference TRBV5-1 and TRBJ1-6, reads KAGVTQTPRYLIKTRGQQVTLSCSPISGHRSVSWYQQTPGQGLQFLFEYFSETQRNKGNFPGRFSGRQFSNSRSEMNVSTLELGDSALYLCASSPGTAYSPLHFGNGTRLTVT.

J is TRBJ2-1 and V is TRBV2; 8 bases are a match to TRBD2. Germline lookup yields CDR1 SNHLY and CDR2 FYNNEI. Trimming at V came to 8 bases and at J to 4 bases, leaving 13 bases not matched to a gene. The CDR3 runs 16 residues. CDR3 residues: CASHYLSRGAYNEQFF. In DNA form, the CDR3 reads TGTGCCAGCCATTACCTCTCGCGGGGGGCATACAATGAGCAGTTCTTC.

This clone was observed a few times. The chain uses TRBV7-2 and TRBJ2-5; D remains unclear. Trimming left V 5 bases short and J 5 bases short, with 18 bases between. There are 15 residues in the CDR3. CDR1 and CDR2 from the germline V gene are SGHTA and FQGNSA. The CDR3 nucleotides read TGTGCCAGCAGCGTCAACGGCCCTTCCGGGGAGACCCAGTACTTC. Translating it yields CASSVNGPSGETQYF.

This clone has just a few counts. In the same sample, other DNA sequences code for this CDR3. CDR3 sequence reads: CASSLGTASSYEQYF. CDR3 nucleotides: TGCGCCAGCAGCTTAGGCACAGCCAGCTCCTACGAGCAGTACTTC. The chain has TRBV5-1 and TRBJ2-7; D gene unclear. V gave up 2 bases and J gave up 0 bases, with 12 bases separating them. The CDR3 spans 15 residues. Germline CDR1 reads SGHRS; CDR2 reads YFSETQ.

The chain is built from TRBV18 and TRBJ2-5, with 7 bases matching TRBD1. The CDR3 consists of 14 residues. The germline CDR1 and CDR2 sequences are KGHSH and LQKENI. V gave up 6 bases and J gave up 4 bases; unmatched junction bases: 8. In DNA form, the CDR3 reads TGTGCCAGCTCGCCTGAAGGGGGCGGAGAGACCCAGTACTTC. Translated, it gives CASSPEGGGETQYF.

This clone was detected a few times. The genes are TRBV7-3 and TRBJ2-1, with a tentative D call TRBD1 (6 bases). This CDR3 has 16 residues. Germline lookup yields CDR1 SGHTA and CDR2 FQGTGA. Trimming left V 1 base short and J 8 bases short, with 18 bases between. CDR3 in DNA: TGTGCCAGCAGCTTAAGTTCCAGGGGCCCAACGGATGAGCAGTTCTTC. Protein: CASSLSSRGPTDEQFF.

This clone was detected a few times. V is TRBV4-2 and J is TRBJ2-1, with 11 bases fitting TRBD2. Losses at the gene ends were 4 bases for V and 9 bases for J; bases not matched to a gene: 14. Germline-derived CDR1 and CDR2 are LGHNA and YNFKEQ. The CDR3 covers 17 residues. CDR3 DNA sequence: TGTGCCAGCAGCCCTCCTCCTCTAGCGGGGGGTCGCTTTGAGCAGTTCTTC. It yields the protein CASSPPPLAGGRFEQFF.

In this sample, this clone turned up a few times. V is TRBV4-3 and J is TRBJ2-3; 9 positions match TRBD1. The CDR3 contains 14 residues. Germline assignment: CDR1 LGHNA and CDR2 YSLEER. V shed 8 bases and J 1 base; nucleotides not matched to a gene: 4. DNA of the CDR3: TGCGCCAGCTCGACAGGGGGTGGCACAGATACGCAGTATTTT. This translates into CASSTGGGTDTQYF.

This chain joins TRBV6-1 and TRBJ1-5; 9 bases align to TRBD1. V dropped 7 bases and J dropped 5; count of bases not matched to a gene: 6. The germline V gene has CDR1 MNHNS and CDR2 SASEGT. This CDR3 has 14 amino acids. CDR3: CASTTGGFDQPQHF. The CDR3 DNA is TGTGCCAGCACGACAGGGGGTTTCGATCAGCCCCAGCATTTT.

The gene calls are TRBV21-1 and TRBJ1-6; no DNA check was done on the table's D call, TRBD1. TRBV21-1 counts as a pseudogene. The CDR3 spans 14 residues. The CDR3 nucleotides read TGTGCCAGCATCCCGACAGGGCGAGATTCACCCCTCCACTTT. Residues: CASIPTGRDSPLHF.

This clone was picked up a small number of times. The chain has TRBV6-6 and TRBJ1-1; 7 nucleotides match TRBD1. The germline CDR1 and CDR2 sequences are MNHNY and SVGAGI (reference sequence). This CDR3 contains 15 residues. The J segment lost 4 bases and the V segment lost 7 bases, leaving 12 bases of the junction unmatched. CDR3 sequence reads: CASNWDSYPSTEAFF. CDR3 in DNA: TGTGCCAGCAACTGGGACAGCTACCCCTCCACTGAAGCTTTCTTT.

This chain joins TRBV7-9 and TRBJ1-2; no firm D call. Looked up from germline, CDR1 is SEHNR and CDR2 is FQNEAQ (reference sequence). The CDR3 consists of 13 residues. V was clipped by 5 bases and J by 5 bases, with 12 bases between them. The CDR3 DNA follows: TGTGCCAGCAGCAAAAACTCGGGGTATGGCTACACCTTC. This gives the protein CASSKNSGYGYTF.

This clone has just a few counts. V and J are TRBV5-1 and TRBJ2-5, with TRBD2 matching 12 bases. V was pared by 4 bases and J by 3 bases, with 10 bases of the junction left unmatched. Germline CDR1 is SGHRS and CDR2 is YFSETQ. The CDR3 has 17 residues. The CDR3 sequence: CASSPIPSGGAKETQYF. The CDR3 nucleotides read TGCGCCAGCAGCCCGATCCCTAGCGGGGGGGCTAAAGAGACCCAGTACTTC.

The table lists this clone with a few counts. The chain joins TRBV9 to TRBJ2-1; 10 nucleotides agree with TRBD1. This CDR3 contains 13 residues. Per germline, CDR1 SGDLS and CDR2 YYNGEE. The junction had 11 bases not matched to a gene; V was cut back by 7 bases and J by 13 bases. Here the CDR3 DNA reads TGTGCCAGCGGAGGTCCCGGACAGGGGGTCCAGTTCTTC. Amino acid sequence: CASGGPGQGVQFF.

This clone was seen a handful of times. The chain recombines TRBV18 with TRBJ2-1, with a possible D match to TRBD1 (6 bases). This CDR3 spans 15 amino acids. Trimming removed 2 bases at V and 0 bases at J, with 8 bases between. Germline V CDR1 and CDR2: KGHSH, LQKENI. The CDR3: CASSPAGASYNEQFF. For the CDR3, the DNA is TGTGCCAGCTCACCAGCAGGGGCCTCCTACAATGAGCAGTTCTTC.